This TCR beta chain was sequenced in a study of blood T cell repertoires in COVID-19. The wider study: Collection of acute and convalescent COVID-19 samples took place in the United States, Italy and Spain. The analysed material was cDNA or gDNA that came from T cells, B-cell-depleted T cells, or PBMCs.

Unmatched junction bases numbered 8, after V lost 2 bases and J lost 9 bases. This CDR3 comprises 15 residues. Germline CDR1 reads MDHEN; CDR2 reads SYDVKM. Under the authors' procedure: Amplification of reference gene primers was used by the study to estimate nucleated cell counts. Sequencing used immunoSEQ multiplex PCR; TCRdb keeps in-frame clones, though not all of them. V, J and clone size derive from that table, while D and trimming were established from the DNA sequence. The table shows about 220,000 clones, with around 86% occurring only once. Seattle researchers signed up patients amid active infection and tracked them longitudinally.

The sequencing sample was made of peripheral blood. This chain uses TRBV28 with TRBJ1-5, with 9 bases that match TRBD1. This receptor was obtained from a woman between 65 and 79 years old with COVID-19, enrolled during active disease. The CDR3 DNA reads TGTGCCAGCAGTTTAGGTACAGGGGGCTCGAGGCCCCAGCATTTT. Its protein product is CASSLGTGGSRPQHF.